The 15 T cell receptor beta chains given below trace back to one sample, sequenced in a study of cytomegalovirus exposure and HLA in healthy donors. Both 60 Vbeta primers and 13 Jbeta primers went into the PCR. The repertoire was sequenced with immunoSEQ multiplex PCR; TCRdb's copy has only in-frame clones and lacks some. Counted here are fewer than 200,000 clones, roughly 79% occurring once; the ten biggest clones make up around 0.98%. Sequencing was performed on PBMCs. The receptors derive from a woman aged 45-65 years in good health and CMV-seropositive.

This clone occurred a few times. The chain employs TRBV7-3 and TRBJ2-1; 7 bases fit TRBD2. V was clipped by 2 bases and J by 5 bases; unmatched bases: 6. This CDR3 has 15 amino acids. Looked up from germline, CDR1 is SGHTA and CDR2 is FQGTGA. The CDR3 reads CASSLGLADDNEQFF. The CDR3 nucleotides are TGTGCCAGCAGCTTAGGGCTAGCGGATGACAATGAGCAGTTCTTC.

The V call is TRBV10-3, the J call TRBJ2-7, with TRBD2 matching 14 bases. Germline V gene data show CDR1 as ENHRY and CDR2 as SYGVKD. V shed 5 bases, J shed 7 bases, and the junction held 4 bases outside the gene matches. CDR3 length: 14 amino acids. The CDR3 spells CAISPGLAGVEQYF. For the CDR3, the DNA is TGTGCCATCAGTCCGGGACTAGCGGGGGTTGAGCAGTACTTC.

The chain has TRBV6-5 and TRBJ2-5; 12 bases match TRBD1. The germline V gene has CDR1 MNHEY and CDR2 SVGAGI. Losses at the gene ends were 6 bases for V and 5 bases for J; bases not matched to a gene: 7. The CDR3 totals 15 residues. CDR3: CASRPGTGGWETQYF. CDR3 DNA: TGTGCCAGCAGGCCAGGGACAGGGGGCTGGGAGACCCAGTACTTC.

The CDR3 region is CASRWAGLMNTEAFF. In DNA form, the CDR3 reads TGTGCCAGTAGATGGGCAGGCCTGATGAACACTGAAGCTTTCTTT. The chain recombines TRBV19 with TRBJ1-1; no reliable D call. Germline-derived CDR1 and CDR2 are LNHDA and SQIVND (reference sequence). The CDR3 contains 15 residues. V was shortened by 6 bases and J by 0 bases, with 14 bases between the two germline ends.

This clone has a single count. The chain has TRBV5-1 and TRBJ2-6; 8 bases fit TRBD1. Losses at the gene ends were 5 bases for V and 4 bases for J; bases not matched to a gene: 8. This CDR3 is built from 16 residues. Per the germline V gene, CDR1 is SGHRS and CDR2 is YFSETQ. The CDR3 bases are TGCGCCAGCAGTTTCCAGGGGGCGACGGGGGCCAACGTCCTGACTTTC. Translating gives CASSFQGATGANVLTF.

The rearrangement joins TRBV30 to TRBJ1-1; D unclear. The germline CDR1 and CDR2 sequences are GTSNPN and SVGIG (reference sequence). Deletions cut 3 bases from V and 0 bases from J, with 8 bases between. The CDR3 length is 13 residues. CDR3 nucleotides: TGTGCCTGGAGGCCAGGAATGAACACTGAAGCTTTCTTT. This codes for CAWRPGMNTEAFF.

This clone turned up a few times. The gene calls are TRBV19 and TRBJ1-5, with 10 bases lining up with TRBD1. The germline V gene encodes CDR1 LNHDA and CDR2 SQIVND (reference sequence). The CDR3 has 21 amino acids. The junction had 16 bases not matched to a gene; V was cut back by 0 bases and J by 2 bases. DNA for the CDR3: TGTGCCAGTAGTATAGATTACTTCGGGACAGGGGTGCCCCTTGGCAATCAGCCCCAGCATTTT. This gives the protein CASSIDYFGTGVPLGNQPQHF.

The chain joins TRBV19 to TRBJ2-2; unclear D gene. This CDR3 contains 14 residues. Trimming stripped 9 bases from V and 6 bases from J, with 17 bases between. Germline CDR1 and CDR2: LNHDA and SQIVND (reference sequence). The CDR3 spells CASTIDRVSGELFF. The CDR3 DNA is TGTGCCAGCACTATAGATCGGGTTTCCGGGGAGCTGTTTTTT.

CDR3 in amino acids: CASSPGLVVTQYF. The CDR3 bases are TGCGCCAGCAGCCCGGGACTAGTTGTGACCCAGTACTTC. The genes are TRBV5-1 and TRBJ2-5; 8 positions match TRBD2. The V gene's germline CDR1 is SGHRS and CDR2 YFSETQ. This CDR3 region has 13 residues. V was pared by 4 bases and J by 7 bases, with 6 bases of the junction left unmatched.

The chain uses TRBV5-1 and TRBJ2-5, with D maybe TRBD1 (6 bases). Germline V gene sequence: CDR1 SGHRS, CDR2 YFSETQ. The CDR3 has 13 amino acids. The V end was cut by 2 bases, the J end by 5 bases, with 10 bases between. The CDR3 DNA sequence: TGCGCCAGCAGCTTAGGGCAGGGGGAGACCCAGTACTTC. Encoded protein: CASSLGQGETQYF.

The J gene is TRBJ2-6, the V gene TRBV5-1; D not resolved. V lost 4 bases and J 0 bases, leaving 8 bases between the germline ends. Germline assignment: CDR1 SGHRS and CDR2 YFSETQ. The length of the CDR3 is 15 residues. CDR3 residues: CASSPRVSGANVLTF. The CDR3 region has the DNA TGCGCCAGCAGCCCCCGGGTCTCTGGGGCCAACGTCCTGACTTTC.

The rearrangement links TRBV19 to TRBJ1-5, with a weak D call TRBD1 (5 bases). Trimming took off 5 bases at V and 0 bases at J, with 11 bases between the two ends. There are 15 residues in the CDR3. Germline loops: CDR1 LNHDA, CDR2 SQIVND (reference sequence). The CDR3 sequence: CASSYRRSSNQPQHF. In DNA, the CDR3 is TGTGCCAGTAGTTACAGGCGCAGTAGCAATCAGCCCCAGCATTTT.

The chain uses TRBV4-3 and TRBJ1-2, with D hard to call. Germline assignment: CDR1 LGHNA and CDR2 YSLEER. The CDR3 extends over 15 amino acids. Trimming stripped 0 bases from V and 2 bases from J, with 10 bases between. The CDR3 bases are TGCGCCAGCAGCCAAGAGGAGGGTTCCAACTATGGCTACACCTTC. As protein: CASSQEEGSNYGYTF.

The chain is built from TRBV7-2 and TRBJ2-7; perhaps TRBD2 as D (5 bases). This CDR3 contains 15 residues. The germline CDR1 and CDR2 sequences are SGHTA and FQGNSA. Trimming cost V 5 bases and J 3 bases, with 17 bases left between them. CDR3 region: CASSPRHRLNYEQYF. In DNA, the CDR3 is TGTGCCAGCAGCCCCCGACATCGACTAAACTACGAGCAGTACTTC. The full variable domain, with the rest looked up from reference TRBV7-2 and TRBJ2-7, is GAGVSQSPSNKVTEKGKDVELRCDPISGHTALYWYRQSLGQGLEFLIYFQGNSAPDKSGLPSDRFSAERTGGSVSTLTIQRTQQEDSAVYLCASSPRHRLNYEQYFGPGTRLTVT.

The gene calls are TRBV27 and TRBJ2-7, with D hard to call. The CDR3 length is 14 residues. Trimming left V 8 bases short and J 3 bases short, with 17 bases between. The germline gives CDR1 MNHEY, CDR2 SMNVEV (reference sequence). The CDR3 protein is CASAPLLADYEQYF. CDR3 coding DNA: TGTGCCAGCGCTCCTCTACTCGCGGACTACGAGCAGTACTTC.